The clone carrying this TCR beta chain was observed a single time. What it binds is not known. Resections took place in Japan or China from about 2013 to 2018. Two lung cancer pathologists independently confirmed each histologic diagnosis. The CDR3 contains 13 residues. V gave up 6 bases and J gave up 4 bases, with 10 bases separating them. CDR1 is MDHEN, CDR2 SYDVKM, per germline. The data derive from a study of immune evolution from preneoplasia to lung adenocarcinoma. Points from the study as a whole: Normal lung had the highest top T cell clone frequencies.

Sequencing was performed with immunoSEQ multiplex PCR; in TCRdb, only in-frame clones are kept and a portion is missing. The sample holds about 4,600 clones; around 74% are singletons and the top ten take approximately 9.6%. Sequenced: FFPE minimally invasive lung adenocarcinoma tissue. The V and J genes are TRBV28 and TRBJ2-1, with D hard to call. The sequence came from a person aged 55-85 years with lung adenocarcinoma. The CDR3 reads CASSLGSYNEQFF. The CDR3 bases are TGTGCCAGCAGCCTAGGGTCTTACAATGAGCAGTTCTTC.